The sequence of this TCR beta chain was determined in a study of technical replicates of blood from a few donors. The V gene's germline CDR1 is SGDLS and CDR2 YYNGEE. The CDR3 runs to 15 residues. Trimming cost V 0 bases and J 1 base; bases outside gene matches: 1. Sequencing was performed with immunoSEQ multiplex PCR; in TCRdb, only in-frame clones are kept and a portion is missing. The table lists more than 45,000 clones, 75% to 95% of them singletons. The chain combines TRBV9 with TRBJ1-5; TRBD1 matches at 7 bases. Material for sequencing was PBMCs. The origin of this receptor is a human donor in good health. Some clones in this sample may be carry-over from other donors' samples. The CDR3 region is CASSVGQGSNQPQHF. CDR3 nucleotides: TGTGCCAGCAGCGTAGGACAGGGAAGCAATCAGCCCCAGCATTTT.